This T cell receptor (beta chain) originates from a study of T cell repertoires in cytomegalovirus infection. Study-wide results and caveats: Carriers of CMV plus the relevant HLA were identified by cumulative public TCR beta family frequency.

A word on this clonotype: Its target is unknown.

The CDR3 has 14 residues. Looked up from germline, CDR1 is LNHNV and CDR2 is YYDKDF (reference sequence). V was clipped by 1 base and J by 2 bases; unmatched bases: 1. TCRdb recomputed calls from the reads with MiXCR, one row per CDR3 protein. The sample gives fewer than 850,000 distinct CDR3 sequences, roughly 29% of which show up once; around 14% is in the top ten. This clonotype was obtained from a human donor in good health (CMV status not recorded). Some clones in this sample may be carry-over from other donors' samples. Sample: cultured CD8+ T cells from PBMCs, taken from culture after CMV antigen stimulation. This chain uses TRBV15 with TRBJ2-5; TRBD1 aligns across 7 bases. CDR3 in amino acids: CATSRGGQQETQYF. The CDR3, as DNA: TGTGCCACCAGCAGAGGGGGACAGCAAGAGACCCAGTACTTC.